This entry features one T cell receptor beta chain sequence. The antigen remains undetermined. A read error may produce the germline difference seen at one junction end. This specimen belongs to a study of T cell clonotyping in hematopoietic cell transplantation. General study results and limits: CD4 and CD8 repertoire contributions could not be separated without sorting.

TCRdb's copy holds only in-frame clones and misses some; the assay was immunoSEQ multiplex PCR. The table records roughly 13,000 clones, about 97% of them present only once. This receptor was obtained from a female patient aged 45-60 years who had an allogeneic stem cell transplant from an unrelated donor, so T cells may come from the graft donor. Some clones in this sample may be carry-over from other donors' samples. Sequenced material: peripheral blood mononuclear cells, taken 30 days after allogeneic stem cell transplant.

The CDR3 coding sequence is TGTGCCAGCAGTCCTGAGCGGGGGGCCCGCTTC. It encodes CASSPERGARF. The chain recombines TRBV2 with TRBJ2-7, with 9 bases that match TRBD2. Germline CDR1 and CDR2: SNHLY and FYNNEI. The length of the CDR3 is 11 residues.